This TCR beta chain was captured in a study of T cells expressing NK-cell markers (dated by TCRdb to 2020 to 2021). At the level of the whole study: Three sorted T-cell subsets (CD3+CD56+NKG2C+, CD3+CD56+NKG2C- and CD3+CD56-NKG2C+) from 7 to 9 donors had their TCR beta-chain repertoires profiled. The study sequenced eight donors, all healthy volunteers chosen at random: three men and five women. Among the eight sequenced donors, seven were HCMV-seropositive and one was HCMV-seronegative. Illumina HiSeq 2000/2500, MiSeq or NextSeq was used to sequence libraries as 2 x 150 bp reads.

What the work shows at the level of the full study, not this receptor alone: For more than 5 donors, the dominant CD3+CD56+NKG2C+ clonotypes were among the top 10 CD8+ clonotypes and accounted for about 1.0-7.0% of CD8+ T cells. It remained unclear whether the expanded NKG2C-expressing T cell clones were specific for HCMV antigens. Those dominant clonotypes were again the most abundant among CD3+CD56-NKG2C+ cells in a handful of donors, at roughly 28.3-65%.

About this clonotype itself: No cognate antigen has been identified for it.

HCMV serostatus was determined by detecting HCMV-specific IgG in serum with a commercial ELISA kit. Peripheral blood mononuclear cells were isolated from blood by Ficoll density gradient centrifugation. Reading from cysteine to phenylalanine, the CDR3 counts 15 amino acids. The protein alone is recorded here. CDR1 and CDR2, per the germline V gene (reference sequence), are SEHNR and FQNEAQ. The reads were generated on an Illumina HiSeq 2000. 5'RACE template switching, by which a universal primer site and unique molecular identifiers were added, was used to make TCR beta cDNA libraries. cDNA synthesis was primed from the TCR beta constant segment, followed by two successive PCR amplification steps. In the paper's pipeline: Reads were demultiplexed and grouped by UMI with MIGEC, and clonotypes were assembled and quantified with MiTCR. To remove erroneous sequences, TCR cDNA sequences were retained only when supported by two or more reads. The tcR package was used for downstream repertoire analysis, and clonotypes were matched between fractions using CDR3 nucleotide sequence together with V segment. VDJmatch was used to annotate antigen specificity against VDJdb, with one amino acid substitution allowed in CDR3. TCRdb reprocessed the public reads and reports one entry per CDR3 protein sequence, without DNA. None of the V and J calls come from the authors' own analysis; TCRdb made them. This sample's records show under 500,000 distinct CDR3 sequences. The ten largest clones take up 7.3% of the sample.

Sequenced sample: blood T cells: a sorted CD56 or NKG2C T cell subset, CD4+ or CD8+ T cells, or bulk PBMC T cells (not recorded which). The receptor was isolated from a woman aged 18 to 75 in good health. Here the chain combines TRBV7-9 and TRBJ2-7; TCRdb selects TRBD1, and the lack of DNA leaves this call unchecked. The CDR3 here reads CASSGARGLSYEQYF. The variable domain in full, with residues beyond the CDR3 obtained from the reference TRBV7-9 and TRBJ2-7 genes, is DTGVSQNPRHKITKRGQNVTFRCDPISEHNRLYWYRQTLGQGPEFLTYFQNEAQLEKSRLLSDRFSAERPKGSFSTLEIQRTEQGDSAMYLCASSGARGLSYEQYFGPGTRLTVT.